A single TCR beta chain is shown here with its context. This record comes from a study of chemoradiotherapy in HPV16-positive cancers. Repertoires were generated with immunoSEQ multiplex PCR, while TCRdb's copy carries only in-frame clones and drops some. The sample comprises under 550 clones, over 85% of which are singletons, and about 11% rests with the top ten. Repeated repertoire sampling spanned the course of chemoradiotherapy. This CDR3 is built from 15 residues. The ends were cut back, 1 base at V and 5 bases at J, with 14 bases in the middle. Germline values: CDR1 LGHNA, CDR2 YNFKEQ. This chain joins TRBV4-2 and TRBJ1-1; D possibly corresponds to TRBD1 (6 bases). Sample: tumor tissue, taken from a patient who underwent chemoradiotherapy. The source of this sequence is a human donor with HPV-associated anogenital cancer. In DNA, the CDR3 is TGTGCCAGCAGCCAAGGGTCAGGGGTACAAACTGAAGCTTTCTTT. Translated: CASSQGSGVQTEAFF.